The subject of this entry is one T cell receptor (beta chain). Its target antigen remains unknown. No base quality information exists; no much larger clone differs at one position. This sample is part of a study of blood T cell repertoires in COVID-19 (TCRdb year 2020). Describing the broader study: Samples from collaborators originated in the United States, Italy and Spain and spanned both the acute and convalescent phases of COVID-19. Where HLA class I and class II types were available, the types were taken from metadata supplied by the sample provider, not from assay-based typing. The sample metadata nearly always contained a de-identified subject ID, COVID-19 status, age in years and sex. The prospective study material was composed of cDNA or gDNA derived from T cells, B-cell-depleted T cells, or PBMCs. The repertoires were released in a freely available public database meant as a resource for research on the immune response to SARS-CoV-2. The dataset comprised deeply sampled blood TCRbeta repertoires from subjects exposed to, actively infected with, or recovered from COVID-19. The samples were drawn from the first 160 participants of the ongoing ImmuneRACE study and from 1,254 subjects provided by 6 global collaborators. The study at large found these results: The quantity of clinical and demographic metadata differed by source and by participant and was supplied without curation.

The immunoSEQ Assay, a bias-controlled multiplex PCR, was used to amplify TCRbeta CDR3 regions from genomic DNA. The original pipeline was this. Within the assay, amplification of reference gene primers was used to estimate how many nucleated cells each sample contained. To quantify the absolute abundance of each unique TCRbeta CDR3 rearrangement, sequence reads were collapsed and filtered. Productive Simpson clonality was computed per sample as the square root of Simpson's diversity index over productive rearrangements. What TCRdb holds here is the immuneACCESS table cut down to in-frame rearrangements. Part of the clones is not present; checked against another copy, under half of the missing clones reflect an unresolved V gene, and the others are unexplained. The V and J calls and the clone size are those of that table, but D and trimming were determined from the DNA. The table for this sample lists some 190,000 clones; around 85% of them were counted only once. Around an eighth of the sample is taken by the ten largest.

Each collaborating institution followed its own protocols to collect whole blood in K2EDTA tubes. Collaborator samples were shipped for TCRbeta analysis as frozen whole blood, isolated PBMCs, or DNA extracted from either sample type. The CDR1 and CDR2 encoded by the germline V gene are SGHAT and FQNNGV. From the cysteine through the phenylalanine, the CDR3 covers 15 amino acids. Only the CDR3 DNA is retained, 45 bases long and in frame from the first base. V sheds 5 bases and J sheds 5 bases, leaving 18 bases between their ends. Specimen: peripheral blood. The source is a woman aged 45-65 years with acute or convalescent COVID-19. This receptor chain uses TRBV11-2 and TRBJ1-2; the D gene assignment is ambiguous. DNA sequence: TGTGCCAGCAGCCCCTCGCGACCGGAGAGTTATGGCTACACCTTC. Its translation is CASSPSRPESYGYTF.